This T cell receptor beta chain originates from a study of blood T cell repertoires in COVID-19 (dated by TCRdb to 2018 to 2021). Background for the entire study: Samples from collaborators originated in the United States, Italy and Spain and spanned both the acute and convalescent phases of COVID-19. The prospective study material was composed of cDNA or gDNA derived from T cells, B-cell-depleted T cells, or PBMCs. The dataset comprised deeply sampled blood TCRbeta repertoires from subjects exposed to, actively infected with, or recovered from COVID-19. The repertoires were released in a freely available public database intended as a resource for research on the immune response to SARS-CoV-2. The samples were drawn from two sources: the first 160 participants of the ongoing ImmuneRACE study, and 1,000 to 1,500 subjects contributed by 6 global collaborators. Sample metadata almost always included a de-identified subject ID, COVID-19 status, age in years and sex. Where available, HLA class I and class II types were obtained from metadata supplied by the sample provider rather than from assay-based typing. Results and caveats for the whole study, not just this receptor: How much clinical and demographic metadata was included differed by source and by participant, and the metadata was provided uncurated.

The germline V gene encodes CDR1 MDHEN and CDR2 SYDVKM. The CDR3 runs 15 amino acids, cysteine and phenylalanine included. Solely the CDR3 DNA is kept, with 45 bases framed from the first base. V is trimmed back by 1 base and J by 8 bases, and the junction contains 10 bases that no gene match accounts for. Each collaborating institution followed its own protocols to collect whole blood in K2EDTA tubes. For TCRbeta analysis, collaborators shipped samples as frozen whole blood, isolated PBMCs, or DNA extracted from either of those sample types. Note on this clone: There is no known antigen for this receptor. Base-call qualities are not available, and no considerably larger clone is one nucleotide away.

TCRbeta CDR3 regions were amplified from genomic DNA using the immunoSEQ Assay, a bias-controlled multiplex PCR. Turning to the authors' computational methods: The number of nucleated cells in each sample was estimated from the amplification of reference gene primers within the assay. Sequence reads were collapsed and filtered to measure the absolute abundance of every unique TCRbeta CDR3 rearrangement. For each sample, productive Simpson clonality was calculated as the square root of Simpson's diversity index across productive rearrangements. The clones in this table, taken by TCRdb from immuneACCESS, are in-frame only. Not every clone is retained; where verified, under half of the shortfall comes from an unresolved V gene, and the cause of the rest is unknown. That table is the source of V, J and clone size, and D and trimming were worked out from the DNA. This sample comprises roughly 130,000 clones, around 87% of them detected only once. The ten largest clones add up to approximately 3.3% of the sample.

Here the chain combines TRBV28 and TRBJ1-2; 7 middle bases align to TRBD1. This clonotype was sampled from a woman aged 60-70 years with acute or convalescent COVID-19. The specimen was peripheral blood. The DNA is TGTGCCAGCAGTTTATTGGCAGGGGGTAAGGACGGCTACACCTTC. This sequence encodes CASSLLAGGKDGYTF.